What follows describes a single T cell receptor (beta chain). Its antigen is as yet unknown. This entry is derived from a study of T cell responses to AZD1222 COVID-19 vaccine. The study, taken as a whole, reports: Distributed over spike, vaccine-associated CD4 TCRs predominated at 160-218 and 743-854.

The method was immunoSEQ multiplex PCR; TCRdb's version includes in-frame clones alone and lacks a portion of them. The table has 120,000 to 150,000 clones, more than 75% seen once. Between the trimmed V and J ends, which lost 2 bases and 5 bases, there was a span of 30 bases. The CDR3 length is 20 residues. The germline gives CDR1 MGHRA, CDR2 YSYEKL. The genes are TRBV4-1 and TRBJ2-5, with a weak D call TRBD2 (5 bases). The sequences come from peripheral blood, collected 28 days after the second AZD1222 dose. The clonotype was recovered from an adult who received the AZD1222 COVID-19 vaccine. The CDR3 spells CASSQLSARVRLSPLETQYF. The CDR3 region has the DNA TGCGCCAGCAGCCAACTCTCGGCGCGGGTACGCTTAAGTCCGTTGGAGACCCAGTACTTC.